This entry is about one T cell receptor (beta chain). cDNA came from 0.5 to 1 ug RNA primed by random hexamers. TCRdb re-analysed the immunoSEQ multiplex PCR reads in MiXCR, keeping a single row per CDR3 protein. The top ten clones hold roughly 0.14% of a sample with roughly 180,000 distinct CDR3 sequences, about 93% of them seen once. This sample was included in a study of CD8 T cells in Susac syndrome. Germline CDR1 reads SGHTA; CDR2 reads FQGNSA. V gave up 2 bases and J gave up 0 bases, with 8 bases separating them. The CDR3 sequence is 15 residues long. The clonotype was recovered from a human donor in good health. The chain joins TRBV7-2 to TRBJ2-4; no reliable D call. Sequencing was performed on CD4+ T cells from PBMCs. CDR3 DNA sequence: TGTGCCAGCAGCTTATCCGCGCTAGCCAAAAACATTCAGTACTTC. As protein: CASSLSALAKNIQYF.